This record concerns one TCR beta chain sequence. Its antigen remains unknown. Clones were sequenced by immunoSEQ multiplex PCR, and TCRdb holds only the in-frame ones, with some missing. The sample shows just over 40,000 clones, roughly 84% of them seen only once. This sample was taken from a study of STAT5B mutations in CD4+ large granular lymphocyte leukemia. This CDR3 region has 14 residues. Germline CDR1 is SQVTM and CDR2 is ANQGSEA. Trimming stripped 4 bases from V and 8 bases from J, with 19 bases between. Study-level points and caveats: Compared with healthy controls (2/35), patient top clones favored TRBV06 (8/27).

Input material: CD4+ T cells from blood buffy coats. The chain couples TRBV29-1 to TRBJ2-3; no firm D call. The clonotype originates from a human donor in good health. DNA for the CDR3: TGCAGCGTTGTGGCTAACCAAGGCGTGGGTACGCAGTATTTT. Encoded protein: CSVVANQGVGTQYF.